This TCR beta chain was recorded in a study of technical replicates of blood from a handful of donors. Trimming left V 0 bases short and J 10 bases short, with 12 bases between. This CDR3 has 13 amino acids. The germline gives CDR1 MNHEY, CDR2 SVGAGI. This clone was picked up one time. Profiling relied on immunoSEQ multiplex PCR, and the TCRdb table lists in-frame clones only, not all of them. Of fewer than 100,000 clones listed, approximately 94% are singletons. The sample consisted of T cells isolated from PBMCs. J is TRBJ1-1 and V is TRBV6-5; D not certain. This TCR was recovered from a human donor in good health. The CDR3 protein is CASSYSLRELAFF. The DNA for the CDR3 is TGTGCCAGCAGTTACTCGTTAAGGGAGTTAGCTTTCTTT.